This TCR beta chain originates from a study of blood T cell repertoires in COVID-19. TCRdb keeps only in-frame clones here, not all; method: immunoSEQ multiplex PCR. The sample contains 200,000 to 250,000 clones, 84% of which appear only once. Germline V CDR1 and CDR2: MNHNS, SASEGT. V shed 3 bases, J shed 7 bases, and the junction held 5 bases outside the gene matches. CDR3 size: 15 residues. The sequence derives from a woman older than 75 with COVID-19, enrolled during active disease. The genes are TRBV6-1 and TRBJ2-1; 11 bases are shared with TRBD2. The sequenced sample consisted of peripheral blood. CDR3 coding DNA: TGTGCCAGCAGTGAGCCTAGCGGGGGGAGAAATGAGCAGTTCTTC. This gives the protein CASSEPSGGRNEQFF.